These T cell receptor beta chains were read from a single sample in a study of graft-versus-host responses after intestinal transplantation. Their cognate antigens are unknown. Here immunoSEQ multiplex PCR was the method, and the copy in TCRdb shows in-frame clones only, minus some. The top ten clones hold approximately 0.35% of a sample with some 79,000 clones, roughly nine tenths of them seen once. Sequences were derived from unstimulated CD4+ T cells sorted from spleen or lymph node cells, sampled before intestinal transplant. The receptor source for this set is a human donor who received an intestinal transplant. CDR3s include the opening cysteine and the closing phenylalanine or tryptophan. Fields, in order: V gene, J gene, clone size, D gene, CDR3 DNA, CDR3 protein. D genes are given only for firm matches. Not every row has a clone size; where given, it reads once, few, many or a size class.

>TRBV27|TRBJ2-7|-|-
TGTGCCAGCAGTCAGCAAGGCCCCGGGTACGAGCAGTACTTC
CASSQQGPGYEQYF
>TRBV6-5|TRBJ1-1|-|TRBD1
TGTGCCAGCAGGACTGCGGACAGGATGAACACTGAAGCTTTCTTT
CASRTADRMNTEAFF
>TRBV7-6|TRBJ2-3|-|-
TGTGCCAGCAGCTTAGTCCACGGGTTAGATACGCAGTATTTT
CASSLVHGLDTQYF
>TRBV6-1|TRBJ2-5|-|-
TGTGCCAGCAGTGAAGCCTCACTAGGATCTGAGACCCAGTACTTC
CASSEASLGSETQYF
>TRBV6-1|TRBJ1-5|-|TRBD1
TGTGCCAGCAGTCGACAGGGAGATCAGCCCCAGCATTTT
CASSRQGDQPQHF
>TRBV5-1|TRBJ1-3|-|TRBD1
TGCGCCAGCAGCCCGGGTCAGGGGGCGGATAAATTAGGAAACACCATATATTTT
CASSPGQGADKLGNTIYF
>TRBV18|TRBJ1-2|-|-
TGTGCCAGCTCACCCCCGACGGAGGGCGGTTATGGCTACACCTTC
CASSPPTEGGYGYTF
>TRBV28|TRBJ2-7|-|-
TGTGCCAGCAGTTTTCGGTCGGTAGTCGGCGAGCAGTACTTC
CASSFRSVVGEQYF
>TRBV28|TRBJ2-2|once|-
TGTGCCAGCAGTCCCCATCTAGGCGGGGAGCTGTTTTTT
CASSPHLGGELFF
>TRBV6-6|TRBJ1-5|-|-
TGTGCCAGCAACGCAGGGGATCAGCCCCAGCATTTT
CASNAGDQPQHF
>TRBV19|TRBJ2-1|-|-
TGTGCCAGTAGTATCGGGGAAGGAGAGCAGTTCTTC
CASSIGEGEQFF
>TRBV7-9|TRBJ1-2|-|TRBD1
TGTGCCAGCAGCCTCGGGACAGAGGGGGGCTACACCTTC
CASSLGTEGGYTF
>TRBV7-9|TRBJ2-1|-|TRBD2
TGTGCCAGCAGCTCCCGACTAGCGGGAGGGAATGAGCAGTTCTTC
CASSSRLAGGNEQFF
>TRBV2|TRBJ2-5|once|TRBD2
TGTGCCAGAGGACTAGCGGGGCAAGAGACCCAGTACTTC
CARGLAGQETQYF
>TRBV2|TRBJ1-4|-|-
TGTGCCAGCACCTCGTCCTCCGTCAGTGAAAAACTGTTTTTT
CASTSSSVSEKLFF
>TRBV28|TRBJ1-5|-|TRBD1
TGTGCCAGCAGTTTACAGGGGGCAGGCAATCAGCCCCAGCATTTT
CASSLQGAGNQPQHF
>TRBV7-9|TRBJ1-3|-|-
TGTGCCAGCAGCCTCGGGTCGGGAAACGGAAACACCATATATTTT
CASSLGSGNGNTIYF
>TRBV5-4|TRBJ1-2|-|TRBD1
TGTGCCAGCAGGGAGACAGGGGGCGCGGGCTATGGCTACACCTTC
CASRETGGAGYGYTF
>TRBV6-1|TRBJ1-1|-|TRBD1
TGTGCCAGCAGTGGGACTACAGGGGGTAGAGCTTTCTTT
CASSGTTGGRAFF
>TRBV18|TRBJ2-7|-|TRBD1
TGTGCCAGCTCACCACGACAGGGGCAGGACGAGCAGTACTTC
CASSPRQGQDEQYF
>TRBV6-6|TRBJ2-1|-|TRBD2
TGTGCCAGCAGGGCGGGGGTCGACAATGAGCAGTTCTTC
CASRAGVDNEQFF
>TRBV4-2|TRBJ2-7|-|-
TGTGCCAGCAGCCAATTTGCCGGGAGCACCTACGAGCAGTACTTC
CASSQFAGSTYEQYF
>TRBV6-4|TRBJ2-7|few|TRBD1
TGTGCCACCCAGATAGGACAGGGTTCCCACGAGCAGTACTTC
CATQIGQGSHEQYF
>TRBV4-1|TRBJ2-2|few|-
TGCGCCAGCAGCCAAGTCCTGACCGGGGAGCTGTTTTTT
CASSQVLTGELFF
>TRBV27|TRBJ2-1|-|TRBD2
TGTGCCAGCAGACGTCCGGGACTAGCGGGAATCAATGAGCAGTTCTTC
CASRRPGLAGINEQFF
>TRBV6-1|TRBJ1-4|-|TRBD1
TGTGCCAGCATCAGAGACAGGGGTAGGGAAAAACTGTTTTTT
CASIRDRGREKLFF
>TRBV28|TRBJ1-3|-|-
TGTGCCAGCAGTCCGGCCGGAGGGCCTGGAAACACCATATATTTT
CASSPAGGPGNTIYF
>TRBV2|TRBJ2-2|-|TRBD2
TGTGCCAGCAGCCCTCTAGCGGGAGGCGCCGGGGAGCTGTTTTTT
CASSPLAGGAGELFF
>TRBV6-6|TRBJ1-6|-|-
TGTGCCAGCAGTTTACAACGCGACCGGGAGGATTCACCCCTCCACTTT
CASSLQRDREDSPLHF
>TRBV5-1|TRBJ2-1|-|TRBD2
TGCGCCAGCAGCTTGGGAAGGGGAGCGAGAAGCGGGGACAATGAGCAGTTCTTC
CASSLGRGARSGDNEQFF
>TRBV2|TRBJ1-5|once|TRBD1
TGTGCCAGCAACATCAGGGGGAACCAGCCCCAGCATTTT
CASNIRGNQPQHF
>TRBV5-1|TRBJ1-1|-|-
TGCGCCAGCAGCTTGGCCGTACGGGCGACAGGAGACACTGAAGCTTTCTTT
CASSLAVRATGDTEAFF
>TRBV28|TRBJ2-2|-|-
TGTGCCAGCAGTTTTCCCGCCGGGGAGCTGTTTTTT
CASSFPAGELFF
>TRBV9|TRBJ2-6|-|-
TGTGCCAGCAGCGTAGCGGGTTCTGGGGCCAACGTCCTGACTTTC
CASSVAGSGANVLTF
>TRBV10-3|TRBJ1-5|-|TRBD1
TGTGCCGTTAGCACAGGGGATCAGCCCCAGCATTTT
CAVSTGDQPQHF
>TRBV11-2|TRBJ2-7|-|TRBD1
TGTGCCAGCAGCAGGACAGGGTACTACGAGCAGTACTTC
CASSRTGYYEQYF
>TRBV28|TRBJ1-2|-|-
TGTGCCAGCAGTGCTTCGACCGGGTGGTACACCTTC
CASSASTGWYTF
>TRBV18|TRBJ2-3|few|TRBD2
TGTGCCAGCTCACCGGGACTAGCGGGATTCACAGATACGCAGTATTTT
CASSPGLAGFTDTQYF
>TRBV5-1|TRBJ2-5|-|TRBD2
TGCGCCAGCAGCCCGGGACTAGCGGGGCAAGAGACCCAGTACTTC
CASSPGLAGQETQYF
>TRBV19|TRBJ1-1|few|-
TGTGCCAGTAGTGTCCAGGGGTCGGTCGCTGAAGCTTTCTTT
CASSVQGSVAEAFF
>TRBV6-1|TRBJ2-3|once|-
TGTGCCAGCAGTGAAGCGACCACAGCCACAGATACGCAGTATTTT
CASSEATTATDTQYF
>TRBV10-2|TRBJ1-6|-|-
TGCGCCAGCAGCGGTCAAGACAGGCGGAATTCACCCCTCCACTTT
CASSGQDRRNSPLHF
>TRBV5-8|TRBJ1-5|-|-
TGTGCCAGCAGCTTGGTTACCGGGGTCTCAGGCAATCAGCCCCAGCATTTT
CASSLVTGVSGNQPQHF
>TRBV28|TRBJ1-1|-|TRBD1
TGTGCCAGCACCCCAACAGGGGCCCGTTGGGTAGCTTTCTTT
CASTPTGARWVAFF
>TRBV27|TRBJ1-5|once|-
TGTGCCAGCAGTTTTCAGGGACACAATCAGCCCCAGCATTTT
CASSFQGHNQPQHF